This T cell receptor beta chain was sequenced in a study of OX40 agonist ivuxolimab in advanced cancers. Study details: The mean age was approximately 60 years, ranging from about 20 to 85, with about 87% of participants male. Study observations and caveats: At 0.1 to 3.0 mg/kg, CD4+ and CD8+ blood T cells expanded clonally by week 6. The authors did not determine the antigen specificity of the expanded peripheral T cells.

Blood draws occurred at baseline, cycle 4 day 1, and cycle 7 day 1. Only in-frame clones appear in the TCRdb table, and some are missing; sequencing was by immunoSEQ multiplex PCR. The sample yields tens of thousands of clones, roughly four fifths seen once. The CDR3 extends over 16 amino acids. Looked up from germline, CDR1 is SEHNR and CDR2 is FQNEAQ (reference sequence). V lost 5 bases, J lost 2 bases, and 15 bases lay in between. A word on this clone: Its antigen is unidentified.

The sequenced sample was CD4+ or CD8+ T cells sorted from blood, obtained in a trial of the OX40 agonist ivuxolimab. The receptor comes from an adult with an advanced solid tumor such as melanoma, head and neck, liver or kidney cancer. The V gene is TRBV7-9, the J gene TRBJ2-2, with D tentatively TRBD1 (6 bases). CDR3 bases: TGTGCCAGCAGCGGTGAACCGGGACAAAACACCGGGGAGCTGTTTTTT. Residues: CASSGEPGQNTGELFF.